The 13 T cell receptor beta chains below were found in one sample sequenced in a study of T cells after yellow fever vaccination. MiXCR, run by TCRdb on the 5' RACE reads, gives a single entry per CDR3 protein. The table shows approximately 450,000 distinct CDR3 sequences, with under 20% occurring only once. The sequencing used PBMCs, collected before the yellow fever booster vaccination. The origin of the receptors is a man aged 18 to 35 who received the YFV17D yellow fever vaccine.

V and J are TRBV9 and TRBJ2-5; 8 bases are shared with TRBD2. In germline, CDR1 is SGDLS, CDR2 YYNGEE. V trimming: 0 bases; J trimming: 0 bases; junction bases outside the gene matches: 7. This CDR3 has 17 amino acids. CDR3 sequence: CASSVGPERGYQETQYF. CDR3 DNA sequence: TGTGCCAGCAGCGTAGGACCGGAGCGGGGGTACCAAGAGACCCAGTACTTC.

The DNA of the CDR3 is TGTGCCAGCAGTTTCAAGCCCTCTGGGGAGCTGTTTTTT. Amino acid sequence: CASSFKPSGELFF. The genes are TRBV7-6 and TRBJ2-2; D is ambiguous. Trimming left V 6 bases short and J 8 bases short, with 13 bases between. The length of the CDR3 is 13 residues. The germline V gene encodes CDR1 SGHVS and CDR2 FNYEAQ. Supplemented by reference TRBV7-6 and TRBJ2-2, the full variable domain reads GAGVSQSPRYKVTKRGQDVALRCDPISGHVSLYWYRQALGQGPEFLTYFNYEAQQDKSGLPNDRFSAERPEGSISTLTIQRTEQRDSAMYRCASSFKPSGELFFGEGSRLTVL.

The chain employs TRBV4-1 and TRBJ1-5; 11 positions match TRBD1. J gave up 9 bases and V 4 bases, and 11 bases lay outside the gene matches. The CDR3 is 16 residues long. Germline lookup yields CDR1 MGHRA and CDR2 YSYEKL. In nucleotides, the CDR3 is TGCGCCAGCAGCCGGACAGGGGGCGGCTTGAATGGGCCCCAGCATTTT. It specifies CASSRTGGGLNGPQHF.

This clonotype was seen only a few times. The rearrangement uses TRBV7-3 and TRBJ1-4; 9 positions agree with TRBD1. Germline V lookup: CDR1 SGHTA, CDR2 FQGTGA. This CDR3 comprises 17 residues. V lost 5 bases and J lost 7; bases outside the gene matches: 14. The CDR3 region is CASSANPTGGRSEKLFF. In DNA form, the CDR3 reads TGTGCCAGCAGCGCGAACCCAACAGGGGGCCGGAGTGAAAAACTGTTTTTT.

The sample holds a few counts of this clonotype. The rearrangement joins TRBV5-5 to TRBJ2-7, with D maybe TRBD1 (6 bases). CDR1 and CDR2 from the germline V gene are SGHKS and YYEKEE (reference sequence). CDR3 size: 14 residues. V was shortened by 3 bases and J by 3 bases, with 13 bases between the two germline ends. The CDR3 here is CASSWLGADYEQYV. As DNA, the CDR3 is TGTGCCAGCAGCTGGCTGGGGGCCGACTACGAGCAGTACGTC.

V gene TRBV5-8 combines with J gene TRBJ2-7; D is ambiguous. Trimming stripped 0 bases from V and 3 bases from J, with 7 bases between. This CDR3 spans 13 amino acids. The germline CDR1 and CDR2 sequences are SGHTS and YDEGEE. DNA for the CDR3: TGTGCCAGCAGCTTGGGATTGGGCTACGAGCAGTACTTC. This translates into CASSLGLGYEQYF.

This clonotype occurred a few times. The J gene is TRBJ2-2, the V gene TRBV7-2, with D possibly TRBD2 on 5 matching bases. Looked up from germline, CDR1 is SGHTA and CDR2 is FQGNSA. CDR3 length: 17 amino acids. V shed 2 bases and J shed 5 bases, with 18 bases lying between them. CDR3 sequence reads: CASSLTSSRGRTGELFF. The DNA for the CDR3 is TGTGCCAGCAGCTTAACAAGCAGCCGGGGAAGGACCGGGGAGCTGTTTTTT. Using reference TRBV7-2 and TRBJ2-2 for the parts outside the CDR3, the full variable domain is GAGVSQSPSNKVTEKGKDVELRCDPISGHTALYWYRQSLGQGLEFLIYFQGNSAPDKSGLPSDRFSAERTGGSVSTLTIQRTQQEDSAVYLCASSLTSSRGRTGELFFGEGSRLTVL.

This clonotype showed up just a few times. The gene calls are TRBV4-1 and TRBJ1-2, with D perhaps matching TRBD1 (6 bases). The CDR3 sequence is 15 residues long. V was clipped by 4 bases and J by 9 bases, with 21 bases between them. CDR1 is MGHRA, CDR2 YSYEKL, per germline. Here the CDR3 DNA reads TGCGCCAGCAGCCGAGGGAATGGGGGGCAGGCCCGCTACACCTTC. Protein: CASSRGNGGQARYTF.

The CDR3 DNA reads TGTGCCAGCAGTCCCCCCCAGACCTACAATGAGCAGTTCTTC. It is translated as CASSPPQTYNEQFF. The chain is built from TRBV11-2 and TRBJ2-1; D unresolved. CDR1 is SGHAT and CDR2 is FQNNGV in the germline V gene. The CDR3 extends over 14 amino acids. V lost 6 bases, J lost 2 bases, and 11 bases lay in between.

CDR3 in amino acids: CSARVVGFQPQHF. The CDR3 coding sequence is TGCAGTGCTAGAGTGGTGGGGTTTCAGCCCCAGCATTTT. V usage is TRBV20-1 and J usage is TRBJ1-5; D is unresolved. Germline-derived CDR1 and CDR2 are DFQATT and SNEGSKA (reference sequence). The CDR3 is 13 residues long. Trimming took 1 base from V and 6 from J, leaving 10 bases between them.

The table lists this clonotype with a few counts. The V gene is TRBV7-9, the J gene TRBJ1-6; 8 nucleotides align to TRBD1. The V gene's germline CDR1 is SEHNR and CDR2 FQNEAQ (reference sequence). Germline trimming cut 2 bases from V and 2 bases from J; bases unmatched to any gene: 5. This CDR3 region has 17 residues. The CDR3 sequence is CASSLTDREAYNSPLHF. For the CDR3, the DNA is TGTGCCAGCAGCTTAACGGACAGGGAGGCCTATAATTCACCCCTCCACTTT.

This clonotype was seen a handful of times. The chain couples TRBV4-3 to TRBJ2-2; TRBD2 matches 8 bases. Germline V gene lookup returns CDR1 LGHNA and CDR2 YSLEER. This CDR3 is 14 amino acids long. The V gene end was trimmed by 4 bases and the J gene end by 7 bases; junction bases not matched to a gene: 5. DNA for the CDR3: TGCGCCAGCAGCCCGGGGGGGGGCGTCGGGGAGCTGTTTTTT. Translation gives CASSPGGGVGELFF.

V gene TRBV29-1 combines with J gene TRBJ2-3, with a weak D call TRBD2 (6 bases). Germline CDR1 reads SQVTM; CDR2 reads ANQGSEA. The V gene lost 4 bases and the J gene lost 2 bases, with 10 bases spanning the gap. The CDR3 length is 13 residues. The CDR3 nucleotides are TGCAGCGTTGTTCGGGAGAACACAGATACGCAGTATTTT. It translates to CSVVRENTDTQYF.